This TCR beta chain stems from a study of CD8 T cells in Susac syndrome. Overall study: There were Susac syndrome patients who were therapy-naive at blood draw, others on corticosteroids, and others on intravenous immunoglobulin alone.

When the RNA was reverse transcribed, random hexamers were used with an input of roughly 0.5 to 1 ug. TCRdb re-called the immunoSEQ multiplex PCR reads through MiXCR, storing one row per CDR3 protein. This sample has more than 65,000 distinct CDR3 sequences, with roughly 94% found just once. In blood CD8+ and CD4+ T cells, TCR beta underwent sequencing. Study findings and constraints: The peak of CD8+ clonal expansion in Susac was seen in TEMRA cells and active patients. The authors acknowledged that the study's TCR sequencing and HLA analysis involved relatively few individuals.

V gave up 5 bases and J gave up 8 bases, with 13 bases separating them. This CDR3 has 13 amino acids. The germline V gene has CDR1 SEHNR and CDR2 FQNEAQ (reference sequence). This clonotype was counted a single time. The antigen is not known. Sequenced input: CD8+ T cells from PBMCs. The chain employs TRBV7-9 and TRBJ2-4; D possibly corresponds to TRBD1 (7 bases). The TCR originated in a human donor with Susac syndrome. The CDR3 DNA reads TGTGCCAGCAGCCCCCAGGGGGAGGACATTCAGTACTTC. Translated, it gives CASSPQGEDIQYF.